Shown below are 3 T cell receptor beta chains from a single sample sequenced in a study of cytomegalovirus exposure and HLA in healthy donors. PCR employed 60 Vbeta and 13 Jbeta primers. Only in-frame clones appear in the TCRdb table, and some are missing; sequencing was by immunoSEQ multiplex PCR. This sample has around 150,000 clones; approximately 71% occur once, and the top ten carry about 10%. The source material was PBMCs. Every receptor here comes from a man aged 18 to 29 in good health and CMV-seropositive.

The rearrangement joins TRBV29-1 to TRBJ2-5; TRBD2 aligns across 9 bases. There are 14 residues in the CDR3. J was trimmed by 1 base and V by 5 bases; bases with no gene match: 5. Germline V gives CDR1 SQVTM, CDR2 ANQGSEA. CDR3 amino acids: CSVYGGRAQETQYF. CDR3 bases: TGCAGCGTTTATGGCGGGAGGGCCCAAGAGACCCAGTACTTC.

This clone was observed a few times. The chain employs TRBV5-1 and TRBJ1-4; the match to TRBD1 covers 7 bases. This CDR3 is 14 amino acids long. Germline CDR1 reads SGHRS; CDR2 reads YFSETQ. J gave up 8 bases and V 4 bases, and 8 bases lay outside the gene matches. The CDR3 region has the DNA TGCGCCAGCAGCCACGGGACAGAGGACGAAAAACTGTTTTTT. This encodes CASSHGTEDEKLFF.

This clone was counted a single time. The gene calls are TRBV5-1 and TRBJ2-1; 9 nucleotides align to TRBD2. The CDR3 spans 16 residues. CDR1 and CDR2 from the germline V gene are SGHRS and YFSETQ. The V segment lost 4 bases and the J segment 6 bases; nucleotides outside the gene matches: 11. CDR3 protein: CASSEGLSGRSNEQFF. The CDR3 bases are TGCGCCAGCAGCGAGGGACTAAGCGGGAGGTCCAATGAGCAGTTCTTC.